This T cell receptor (beta chain) was sequenced during a study of identifying expanded T cells in peripheral blood. Whole-study findings and limits: Variance in clone template counts between approximately 2-week samples significantly increased with total template count across all healthy donors. Technical replicates showed roughly 1.2 changed clones; approximately 2 weeks about 16.4; four weeks 19.

No infections or other immune events were documented during collection. On this clone itself: As yet, its antigen is unknown.

Germline loops: CDR1 MNHEY, CDR2 SVGAGI. The CDR3 contains 15 residues. With 2 bases removed from V and 9 bases from J, the gap between germline ends came to 14 bases. TCRdb's table, derived via immunoSEQ multiplex PCR, lists solely in-frame clones and lacks some. This sample has 95,000 to 100,000 clones, with 70% to 90% found just once. J is TRBJ1-6 and V is TRBV6-5; D is undetermined. The source of this sequence is a person between 18 and 69 years old in good health. The sample comprised blood. The CDR3 DNA reads TGTGCCAGCAGTTACGAACGGATCGGGAGTTCACCCCTCCACTTT. This codes for CASSYERIGSSPLHF.